The T cell receptor (beta chain) under discussion was sequenced for a study of T cells after yellow fever vaccination. This clonotype was recorded a few times. The germline CDR1 and CDR2 sequences are MGHDK and SYGVNS. The ends were cut back, 6 bases at V and 2 bases at J, with 22 bases in the middle. This CDR3 spans 18 amino acids. TCRdb re-called the 5' RACE reads through MiXCR, storing one row per CDR3 protein. Here the sample spans hundreds of thousands of distinct CDR3 sequences, approximately 9% being singletons. The material was PBMCs, obtained on the day of the first yellow fever vaccination. The receptor's source is a young man who received the YFV17D yellow fever vaccine. This chain connects TRBV25-1 to TRBJ2-2; maybe TRBD1 (6 bases). CDR3 region: CASRDRDTSIINTGELFF. Written as DNA, the CDR3 is TGTGCCAGCAGGGACCGGGACACCTCAATAATAAACACCGGGGAGCTGTTTTTT.